This is a list of T cell receptor beta chains from one sample in a study of STAT5B mutations in CD4+ large granular lymphocyte leukemia. TCRdb keeps only in-frame clones here, not all; method: immunoSEQ multiplex PCR. The table lists approximately 30,000 clones, around 81% of them singletons. Sequences were obtained from CD4+ T cells from blood buffy coats. These receptors came from a human donor in good health. Each CDR3 is given with its conserved first and last residue. D genes are given only for firm matches. Rows may omit the clone size; those that give it use once, few, many or a size class.

. | TRBJ2-3 | . | TRBV28 | TGTGCCAGCAGTTCAGGGGGAGGTGTAGATACGCAGTATTTT | CASSSGGGVDTQYF
. | TRBJ2-5 | . | TRBV5-1 | TGCGCCAGCAGCAGGGACGGAACCCAACAAGAGACCCAGTACTTC | CASSRDGTQQETQYF
TRBD2 | TRBJ2-1 | . | TRBV15 | TGTGCCACCAGCAGACCTACTAGGGCTAGCGGAGGGGATGAGCAGTTCTTC | CATSRPTRASGGDEQFF
. | TRBJ1-6 | . | TRBV28 | TGTGCCAGCAGTTGGGGCGCGGTTAATTCACCCCTCCACTTT | CASSWGAVNSPLHF
. | TRBJ2-7 | . | TRBV28 | TGTGCCAGCAGTCCCAGGTGGCCCGACTACGAGCAGTACTTC | CASSPRWPDYEQYF
. | TRBJ1-3 | few | TRBV5-1 | TGCGCCAGCAGCGCCTTCGGGGGACCTGGAAACACCATATATTTT | CASSAFGGPGNTIYF
. | TRBJ2-7 | . | TRBV2 | TGTGCCAGCACAGTGAAAGGGCACGGATCCTACGAGCAGTACTTC | CASTVKGHGSYEQYF
. | TRBJ1-2 | . | TRBV5-1 | TGCGCCAGCAGCTCCGACGGACAGTTATTCTATGGCTACACCTTC | CASSSDGQLFYGYTF
. | TRBJ2-7 | . | TRBV10-3 | TGTGCCATCAGTGAGAATAAGGACAGAAACTACGAGCAGTACTTC | CAISENKDRNYEQYF
. | TRBJ1-1 | . | TRBV10-3 | TGTGCCATCAGTGATTCGGTGAACACTGAAGCTTTCTTT | CAISDSVNTEAFF
TRBD1 | TRBJ2-1 | . | TRBV27 | TGTGCCAGCAGCCGCTGGAGGGACCCCGGGACAGGGGCCAATGAGCAGTTCTTC | CASSRWRDPGTGANEQFF
. | TRBJ2-7 | . | TRBV5-6 | TGTGCCAGCAGGCTTACAGGGTCCTACGAGCAGTACTTC | CASRLTGSYEQYF
TRBD2 | TRBJ2-1 | once | TRBV7-2 | TGTGCCAGCAGCTTGACTAGCGCGGCCTACAATGAGCAGTTCTTC | CASSLTSAAYNEQFF
TRBD1 | TRBJ2-1 | . | TRBV11-2 | TGTGCCAGCAGCTTAGGTACCGGGACAGCCGGTAATGAGCAGTTCTTC | CASSLGTGTAGNEQFF
. | TRBJ2-1 | once | TRBV2 | TGTGCCAGCAGTGAAGCGCTCAGAGGCGGTGAGCAGTTCTTC | CASSEALRGGEQFF
. | TRBJ2-1 | once | TRBV27 | TGTGCCAGCAGTCTCACAGAAGCCGCCTACAATGAGCAGTTCTTC | CASSLTEAAYNEQFF
TRBD2 | TRBJ2-7 | once | TRBV19 | TGTGCCAGTAGGACCGAGCGGGAGGGCCGGAGCGAGCAGTACTTC | CASRTEREGRSEQYF
. | TRBJ2-2 | . | TRBV27 | TGTGCCAGCGGACCCTCCTCGCGGGGATACACCGGGGAGCTGTTTTTT | CASGPSSRGYTGELFF
. | TRBJ1-4 | . | TRBV28 | TGTGCCAGCAGAGGGGGGGGTAAGGGTGAAAAACTGTTTTTT | CASRGGGKGEKLFF
. | TRBJ2-3 | . | TRBV27 | TGTGCCAACTATACACAGGGAGTTGGTTCATCGGATACGCAGTATTTT | CANYTQGVGSSDTQYF
. | TRBJ2-1 | . | TRBV7-9 | TGTGCCAGCAGCCCCAAGATTGGGGAGTCTAATGAGCAGTTCTTC | CASSPKIGESNEQFF
. | TRBJ1-4 | . | TRBV7-9 | TGTGCTATAAATGACTCTAATGAAAAACTGTTTTTT | CAINDSNEKLFF
. | TRBJ1-4 | few | TRBV19 | TGTGCCAGTACCTCCGTTAATGGCTGGGATGAAAAACTGTTTTTT | CASTSVNGWDEKLFF
TRBD1 | TRBJ2-7 | . | TRBV5-1 | TGCGCCAGCAGCGTCGCAGGAGGACAGGGAGTTTTCGAGCAGTACTTC | CASSVAGGQGVFEQYF
TRBD2 | TRBJ2-5 | . | TRBV7-2 | TGTGCCAGCAGCACCGGACTAGCGGGACAAGAGACCCAGTACTTC | CASSTGLAGQETQYF
. | TRBJ2-1 | . | TRBV11-2 | TGTGCCAGCAGCTTAGGGGCGAGAATGGGCAATGAGCAGTTCTTC | CASSLGARMGNEQFF
. | TRBJ2-7 | . | TRBV9 | TGTGCCAGCAGCGTATCCACGGGGCTTGCCGAGCAGTACTTC | CASSVSTGLAEQYF
. | TRBJ2-4 | . | TRBV12-5 | TGTGCTAGTGGTTTGTTCTCGGTAACCCCCTGTCGGGCCAAAAACATTCAGTACTTC | CASGLFSVTPCRAKNIQYF
TRBD2 | TRBJ2-7 | . | TRBV5-1 | TGCGCCAGCAGCTTGGGCGGGAGAATCGAGCAGTACTTC | CASSLGGRIEQYF
. | TRBJ2-2 | . | TRBV11-2 | TGTGCCAGCACTAACACCGGGGAGCTGTTTTTT | CASTNTGELFF
. | TRBJ2-1 | . | TRBV9 | TGTGCCAGCAGCGTAGCGGAGTACAATGAGCAGTTCTTC | CASSVAEYNEQFF
TRBD1 | TRBJ2-7 | . | TRBV5-5 | TGTGCCAGCAGTCCCGCCGCATGGGACAGCTCCTACGAGCAGTACTTC | CASSPAAWDSSYEQYF
. | TRBJ1-4 | . | TRBV28 | TGTGCCAGCAGTTTGAGGCGAGAAAAACTGTTTTTT | CASSLRREKLFF
. | TRBJ2-7 | . | TRBV2 | TGTGCCAGCAGTGAGGGGGCGGGGACTTTGACCTACGAGCAGTACTTC | CASSEGAGTLTYEQYF
TRBD2 | TRBJ2-5 | . | TRBV5-1 | TGCGCCAGCAAGCGGACTAGCGGGGGGGAGACCCAGTACTTC | CASKRTSGGETQYF
. | TRBJ2-5 | . | TRBV19 | TGTGCCAGTAGTTTCTCCCCGACTAGGCACCAAGAGACCCAGTACTTC | CASSFSPTRHQETQYF
. | TRBJ2-2 | . | TRBV5-6 | TGTGCCAGCAGCTTGAAGGGAGAGGGAACCGGGGAGCTGTTTTTT | CASSLKGEGTGELFF
. | TRBJ2-2 | . | TRBV7-2 | TGTGCCAGCAGCCTCGGACCTGCGGCCACCGGGGAGCTGTTTTTT | CASSLGPAATGELFF
TRBD2 | TRBJ2-5 | . | TRBV7-9 | TGTGCCAGCAGCCGTACCCGACTAGCGGAGTACCAAGAGACCCAGTACTTC | CASSRTRLAEYQETQYF
. | TRBJ2-7 | few | TRBV6-5 | TGTGCCAGCGGGGGAGGTTCCTACGAGCAGTACTTC | CASGGGSYEQYF
. | TRBJ2-5 | . | TRBV6-1 | TGTGCCAGCAGTGATACCCAAGACTTCCAAGAGACCCAGTACTTC | CASSDTQDFQETQYF
. | TRBJ2-5 | . | TRBV9 | TGTGCCAGCAGCCGGGGGAACAGAAACCAAGAGACCCAGTACTTC | CASSRGNRNQETQYF
. | TRBJ2-3 | . | TRBV7-6 | TGTGCCAGCAGCTCCGGCAGGTGGTCAGATACGCAGTATTTT | CASSSGRWSDTQYF
TRBD2 | TRBJ2-5 | . | TRBV19 | TGTGCCAGTAGTGGAGGACTAGCGGGCTTACAAGAGACCCAGTACTTC | CASSGGLAGLQETQYF
TRBD1 | TRBJ2-2 | once | TRBV18 | TGTGCCAGCTCACCGACAGGGGTAAACACCGGGGAGCTGTTTTTT | CASSPTGVNTGELFF
. | TRBJ2-3 | . | TRBV6-1 | TGTGCCAGCACGGGGCAGAGCACAGATACGCAGTATTTT | CASTGQSTDTQYF
. | TRBJ2-1 | . | TRBV15 | TGTGCCACCAGCAGAGATGACAGGGAGGCCTACAATGAGCAGTTCTTC | CATSRDDREAYNEQFF
TRBD2 | TRBJ2-2 | . | TRBV2 | TGTGCCAGCACCCCGGGGGAGGGGCTGGGCACCGGGGAGCTGTTTTTT | CASTPGEGLGTGELFF
TRBD2 | TRBJ2-7 | . | TRBV7-3 | TGTGCCAGCAGCTCGACTAGCGACTACGAGCAGTACTTC | CASSSTSDYEQYF
. | TRBJ2-3 | . | TRBV4-1 | TGCGCCAGCAGCCCCGTAGCAGTTAGCACAGATACGCAGTATTTT | CASSPVAVSTDTQYF
TRBD1 | TRBJ2-7 | . | TRBV28 | TGTGCCAGCAGTGCTCCCGGGACAGGCTCCTACGAGCAGTACTTC | CASSAPGTGSYEQYF
TRBD1 | TRBJ1-1 | . | TRBV19 | TGTGCCAGCTCCGGGACAGGCAAACGCACTGAAGCTTTCTTT | CASSGTGKRTEAFF
. | TRBJ2-1 | once | TRBV11-2 | TGTGCCAGCAGCTTAGTAAGGGGTCTTGGGGTCCATGAGCAGTTCTTC | CASSLVRGLGVHEQFF
. | TRBJ1-1 | . | TRBV5-1 | TGCGCCAGCAGCTTCCTGACAGTGAACACTGAAGCTTTCTTT | CASSFLTVNTEAFF
. | TRBJ1-5 | few | TRBV7-9 | TGTGCCAGCAGCTTGGGGAGTGCCAGAGATCAGCCCCAGCATTTT | CASSLGSARDQPQHF